The present entry profiles one T cell receptor (beta chain) with its context. Its antigen is unknown. Germline V gene lookup returns CDR1 MNHEY and CDR2 SVGAGI. The CDR3 extends over 15 amino acids. V lost 0 bases and J 1 base, leaving 9 bases between the germline ends. 13 Jbeta primers and 60 Vbeta primers were used for the PCR. TCRdb's copy holds only in-frame clones and misses some; the assay was immunoSEQ multiplex PCR. The sample shows roughly 150,000 clones, roughly 79% of them seen only once. The sample originates from a study of cytomegalovirus exposure and HLA in healthy donors. As for the study in general: From HLA-typed donors, an early data release held about 85 million unique TCRs. Most donors, 70% to 85% of a few hundred genotyped, fell in the Caucasian-associated ancestry cluster. The study's findings and limits: The study reported that TCR beta sequences accurately predicted HLA-A and HLA-B alleles in most subjects.

The gene calls are TRBV6-5 and TRBJ1-1; no reliable D call. Specimen: PBMCs. The clonotype comes from a man between 18 and 35 years old in good health and CMV-seropositive. Written as DNA, the CDR3 is TGTGCCAGCAGTTACTCGATTGAGGGGAACACTGAAGCTTTCTTT. It specifies CASSYSIEGNTEAFF.